The 21 T cell receptor beta chains reported below all come from one sample, sequenced in a study of blood T cell repertoires in COVID-19. Sequenced by immunoSEQ multiplex PCR; TCRdb stores in-frame clones only, minus some. Altogether more than 200,000 clones are present, around 88% being singletons, with the ten largest covering over 4%. The sequencing sample was made of PBMCs or T cells enriched from blood (not recorded which). These receptors were obtained from a woman aged 25 to 45 who had recovered from COVID-19.

In nucleotides, the CDR3 is TGTGCCAGCAGTTTACTAGTCGGGTACGAGCAGTACTTC. Its protein product is CASSLLVGYEQYF. The V call is TRBV28, the J call TRBJ2-7; D remains ambiguous. Germline CDR1 and CDR2: MDHEN and SYDVKM. This CDR3 has 13 residues. Trimming pared 2 bases from V and 4 bases from J, leaving 9 bases between.

The genes are TRBV11-2 and TRBJ2-7; weak D call: TRBD1 (6 bases). The V end was cut by 0 bases, the J end by 5 bases, with 11 bases between. This CDR3 comprises 14 residues. Germline lookup yields CDR1 SGHAT and CDR2 FQNNGV. For the CDR3, the DNA is TGTGCCAGCAGCTTAGACAGGGGTACGGACGAGCAGTACTTC. Residues: CASSLDRGTDEQYF.

The V and J genes are TRBV20-1 and TRBJ2-7; 8 nucleotides align to TRBD2. CDR3 length equals 15 residues. The V and J ends lost 3 bases and 4 bases, in that order; junction bases with no gene match: 11. Germline V gene data show CDR1 as DFQATT and CDR2 as SNEGSKA (reference sequence). The CDR3 reads CSASTTSETNYEQYF. The DNA of the CDR3 is TGCAGTGCTAGTACGACTAGCGAGACGAATTACGAGCAGTACTTC.

CDR3 sequence reads: CASSLSSGDWTEAFF. CDR3 DNA: TGTGCCAGCAGTTTAAGTTCGGGGGATTGGACTGAAGCTTTCTTT. The rearrangement uses TRBV27 and TRBJ1-1; a weak D match, TRBD1 (5 bases). CDR3 length: 15 amino acids. The germline V gene encodes CDR1 MNHEY and CDR2 SMNVEV (reference sequence). Trimming took off 2 bases at V and 5 bases at J, with 15 bases between the two ends.

The chain has TRBV15 and TRBJ2-2; tentatively, D is TRBD1 (5 bases). CDR3 length: 17 residues. Germline CDR1 reads LNHNV; CDR2 reads YYDKDF (reference sequence). The ends were cut back, 0 bases at V and 1 base at J, with 12 bases in the middle. The DNA for the CDR3 is TGTGCCACCAGCAGAGATGGGGTAGACAGGAACACCGGGGAGCTGTTTTTT. Encoded protein: CATSRDGVDRNTGELFF.

In this sample, this clone turned up once. The chain recombines TRBV6-2 or TRBV6-3 with TRBJ2-7, with D perhaps matching TRBD1 (5 bases). Germline CDR1 and CDR2: MNHEY and SVGEGT. There are 16 residues in the CDR3. V was trimmed by 0 bases and J by 4 bases, leaving 16 bases between them. CDR3 nucleotide sequence: TGTGCCAGCAGTTACTCCGAACAGGCTTTTTTGTACGAGCAGTACTTC. The encoded protein is CASSYSEQAFLYEQYF.

This chain connects TRBV21-1 to TRBJ2-7; the D segment call TRBD2 is taken from the table without a DNA check. TRBV21-1 is a listed pseudogene. The CDR3 runs 17 residues. For the CDR3, the DNA is TGTGCCAGCAGCAAAGAGAGGTCGGACTTATGCAACTACGAGCAGTACTTC. This encodes CASSKERSDLCNYEQYF.

The chain combines TRBV28 with TRBJ2-7, with 10 bases lining up with TRBD2. CDR1 is MDHEN and CDR2 is SYDVKM in the germline V gene. This CDR3 is 14 amino acids long. V lost 6 bases to trimming and J lost 3 bases; unmatched junction nucleotides: 5. The CDR3 loop is CASRPSGRDYEQYF. The CDR3 DNA sequence: TGTGCCAGCAGACCTAGCGGGAGAGACTACGAGCAGTACTTC.

The chain uses TRBV28 and TRBJ1-4; TRBD1 might be the D (5 bases). There are 15 residues in the CDR3. Germline CDR1 reads MDHEN; CDR2 reads SYDVKM. With 4 bases removed from V and 3 bases from J, the gap between germline ends came to 12 bases. The CDR3 loop reads CASSSAGISNEKLFF. For the CDR3, the DNA is TGTGCCAGCAGTTCCGCAGGGATATCTAATGAAAAACTGTTTTTT.

V is TRBV29-1 and J is TRBJ1-4; no clear D. Trimming removed 4 bases from V and 8 bases from J, with 14 bases in between. This CDR3 is built from 13 residues. Germline V lookup: CDR1 SQVTM, CDR2 ANQGSEA. CDR3 DNA: TGCAGCGTTGGAGCGGGGAGTGGGGAAAAACTGTTTTTT. It is translated as CSVGAGSGEKLFF.

This clone was seen just once. At one end the junction does not follow the germline gene, possibly because of a read error. The V and J genes are TRBV9 and TRBJ2-3; TRBD2 matches at 11 bases. CDR3 length equals 20 residues. The germline V gene encodes CDR1 SGDLS and CDR2 YYNGEE. The CDR3 DNA sequence: TGCGCCAGCAGCGGGGGGGATGGGACTAGCGGCCCGAGGGCCCCCTTGACGCAGTATTTT. Protein sequence: CASSGGDGTSGPRAPLTQYF.

In its sample, this clone was seen a few times. This chain links TRBV27 with TRBJ1-1, with a weak D call TRBD1 (5 bases). The CDR3 spans 15 residues. CDR1 is MNHEY and CDR2 is SMNVEV in the germline V gene (reference sequence). V was pared by 6 bases and J by 0 bases, with 14 bases between. The CDR3 DNA is TGTGCCAGCAGCCTGGGACTCCCTATGAACACTGAAGCTTTCTTT. As protein: CASSLGLPMNTEAFF.

A single count supports this clone. The chain links TRBV9 to TRBJ1-1, with a tentative D call TRBD1 (5 bases). The CDR3 runs 15 residues. Germline-derived CDR1 and CDR2 are SGDLS and YYNGEE. Trimming shortened V by 3 bases and J by 4 bases, and 16 bases separated the two germline ends. CDR3 in DNA: TGTGCCAGCAGCGCGGGAGCGGGGGGAGGCACTGAAGCTTTCTTT. Translating gives CASSAGAGGGTEAFF.

Remarks on this clone: The same CDR3 also results from other DNA sequences found in this sample. The V and J genes are TRBV19 and TRBJ1-1; 8 bases map to TRBD1. The length of the CDR3 is 14 residues. V lost 4 bases to trimming and J lost 5 bases; unmatched junction nucleotides: 6. Germline CDR1 LNHDA, CDR2 SQIVND (reference sequence). The DNA for the CDR3 is TGTGCCAGTAGTACAGGGGGCGAAGGGACTGAAGCTTTCTTT. As protein: CASSTGGEGTEAFF.

The chain recombines TRBV5-1 with TRBJ2-3, with TRBD2 identical over 11 bases. From germline, CDR1 is SGHRS and CDR2 YFSETQ. V lost 0 bases and J lost 2; bases outside the gene matches: 2. CDR3 length: 16 residues. The CDR3 nucleotides read TGCGCCAGCAGCTTGGGACTAGCGGGAAACACAGATACGCAGTATTTT. The encoded protein is CASSLGLAGNTDTQYF. The full variable domain, rest sourced from reference TRBV5-1 and TRBJ2-3, is KAGVTQTPRYLIKTRGQQVTLSCSPISGHRSVSWYQQTPGQGLQFLFEYFSETQRNKGNFPGRFSGRQFSNSRSEMNVSTLELGDSALYLCASSLGLAGNTDTQYFGPGTRLTVL.

The chain couples TRBV5-1 to TRBJ2-5, with 8 bases aligning to TRBD1. The CDR3 spans 15 residues. The trim removed 7 bases at V and 2 bases at J, leaving 10 bases unmatched. Per the germline V gene, CDR1 is SGHRS and CDR2 is YFSETQ. The CDR3 DNA reads TGCGCCAGCGGATCACGACAGGGGTCACAAGAGACCCAGTACTTC. Amino acid sequence: CASGSRQGSQETQYF. The full variable domain, in which reference TRBV5-1 and TRBJ2-5 provide the parts outside the CDR3, is KAGVTQTPRYLIKTRGQQVTLSCSPISGHRSVSWYQQTPGQGLQFLFEYFSETQRNKGNFPGRFSGRQFSNSRSEMNVSTLELGDSALYLCASGSRQGSQETQYFGPGTRLLVL.

Regarding this clone: A junction boundary mismatches the germline segment, possibly from a read error. The V call is TRBV7-7, the J call TRBJ2-7; the match to TRBD2 covers 9 bases. This CDR3 has 21 residues. Germline CDR1 and CDR2: SSHAT and FNYEAQ (reference sequence). CDR3 sequence (DNA): TGTGCTAGCAGCTTAGCCCCAATATGGCGGGAGGGCAACAATTCGACCTACGAGCAGTACTTC. It codes for CASSLAPIWREGNNSTYEQYF. The full variable domain, completed using reference TRBV7-7 and TRBJ2-7, is GAGVSQSPRYKVTKRGQDVTLRCDPISSHATLYWYQQALGQGPEFLTYFNYEAQPDKSGLPSDRFSAERPEGSISTLTIQRTEQRDSAMYRCASSLAPIWREGNNSTYEQYFGPGTRLTVT.

The gene calls are TRBV9 and TRBJ2-7; D gene ambiguous. Deletions cut 7 bases from V and 0 bases from J, with 14 bases between. This CDR3 region has 14 residues. Germline values: CDR1 SGDLS, CDR2 YYNGEE. For the CDR3, the DNA is TGTGCCAGCTCCGACTTTCCCAGCTCCTACGAGCAGTACTTC. Residues: CASSDFPSSYEQYF.

The rearrangement uses TRBV4-1 and TRBJ1-6; D is ambiguous. The length of the CDR3 is 14 residues. V was cut by 1 base and J by 7 bases, with 8 bases left in between. The germline gives CDR1 MGHRA, CDR2 YSYEKL. CDR3 nucleotides: TGCGCCAGCAGCCAAGTTGCAGAAAATTCACCCCTCCACTTT. Translation gives CASSQVAENSPLHF.

This clone was seen more than once but under ten times. The V call is TRBV5-1, the J call TRBJ2-7, with a weak D call TRBD2 (6 bases). CDR1 is SGHRS, CDR2 YFSETQ, per germline. V dropped 0 bases and J dropped 5 bases, with 12 bases sitting between them. The CDR3 runs 14 residues. The CDR3 DNA reads TGCGCCAGCAGCTTGGGGAGGGCCCCAGACGAGCAGTACTTC. Translation: CASSLGRAPDEQYF.

V usage is TRBV28 and J usage is TRBJ2-1; 9 bases match TRBD2. The CDR3 totals 15 residues. The germline gives CDR1 MDHEN, CDR2 SYDVKM. V gave up 4 bases and J gave up 9 bases; unmatched junction bases: 10. The CDR3 DNA follows: TGTGCCAGCAGTTCTCCGGGACTAGCCGGTAGTGAGCAGTTCTTC. The encoded protein is CASSSPGLAGSEQFF.